This T cell receptor (beta chain) appears in the sequencing data of a study of technical replicates of blood from a handful of donors. Here immunoSEQ multiplex PCR was the method, and the copy in TCRdb shows in-frame clones only, minus some. The table records some 80,000 clones, approximately 96% of them present only once. The CDR3 covers 15 residues. J gave up 7 bases and V 3 bases, and 9 bases lay outside the gene matches. Per the germline V gene, CDR1 is SGDLS and CDR2 is YYNGEE. The chain has TRBV9 and TRBJ1-4; 7 nucleotides align to TRBD1. The sequenced sample consisted of T cells isolated from PBMCs. This clonotype was sampled from a human donor in good health. CDR3: CASSAGDSRPEKLFF. In DNA form, the CDR3 reads TGTGCCAGCAGCGCGGGGGACAGCCGACCTGAAAAACTGTTTTTT.